This T cell receptor beta chain was retrieved from a study of Tregs in tolerant kidney transplant recipients. Related graft donors supplied nonmyeloablative bone marrow transplants, and mixed chimerism was transient. Thawed PBMCs were FACS-sorted into unstimulated CD4+CD25+CD127- regulatory T cells, CD4+CD25- non-regulatory cells, CD4 and CD8 cells. Profiling relied on immunoSEQ multiplex PCR, and the TCRdb table lists in-frame clones only, not all of them. Among tens of thousands of clones listed, 90% to 95% were seen once. Unmatched junction bases numbered 5, after V lost 4 bases and J lost 4 bases. Germline CDR1 is MGHRA and CDR2 is YSYEKL. CDR3 size: 14 residues. Study-wide points: Antigen-driven expansion was suggested because donor-specific Tregs expanded more than all Tregs in tolerant patients.

Turning to this clone: What it binds is unknown.

Sequenced material: CD4+ T cells from blood (PBMCs), taken 24 months after the transplant. The sequence came from a human patient who received a combined kidney and bone marrow transplant. Among the T cells, some may be from the graft donor. The rearrangement links TRBV4-1 to TRBJ2-3, with 7 bases matching TRBD2. CDR3 amino acids: CASSPGGMADTQYF. The CDR3 DNA reads as TGCGCCAGCAGCCCCGGGGGGATGGCAGATACGCAGTATTTT.